This T cell receptor (beta chain) was found in a study of blood T cell repertoires in COVID-19. Study in general: Some COVID-19 samples were acute and others convalescent; all came from the United States, Italy and Spain.

Individuals drawn from around 25 US areas were roughly 18 to 95 years old. In assigning cohorts, the study relied on participant-reported clinical history. Individuals in the exposed group had encountered a COVID-19 case within 2 weeks preceding study entry. This clone was seen just once. Produced via immunoSEQ multiplex PCR; TCRdb's table is partial and in-frame only. The sample includes some 300,000 clones, roughly 90% of them seen just once. The material sequenced was PBMCs or T cells enriched from blood (not recorded which). The sequence was obtained from a woman aged 45-60 years who had been exposed to COVID-19.

The CDR3 bases are TGCGCCAGCAGCCAAGTAAACAGGGTAGAGGAAAAACTGTTTTTT. It yields the protein CASSQVNRVEEKLFF. The chain employs TRBV4-1 and TRBJ1-4; possibly TRBD1 for D (6 bases). V dropped 1 base and J dropped 8 bases, with 14 bases sitting between them. This CDR3 is built from 15 residues. CDR1 and CDR2 from the germline V gene are MGHRA and YSYEKL.